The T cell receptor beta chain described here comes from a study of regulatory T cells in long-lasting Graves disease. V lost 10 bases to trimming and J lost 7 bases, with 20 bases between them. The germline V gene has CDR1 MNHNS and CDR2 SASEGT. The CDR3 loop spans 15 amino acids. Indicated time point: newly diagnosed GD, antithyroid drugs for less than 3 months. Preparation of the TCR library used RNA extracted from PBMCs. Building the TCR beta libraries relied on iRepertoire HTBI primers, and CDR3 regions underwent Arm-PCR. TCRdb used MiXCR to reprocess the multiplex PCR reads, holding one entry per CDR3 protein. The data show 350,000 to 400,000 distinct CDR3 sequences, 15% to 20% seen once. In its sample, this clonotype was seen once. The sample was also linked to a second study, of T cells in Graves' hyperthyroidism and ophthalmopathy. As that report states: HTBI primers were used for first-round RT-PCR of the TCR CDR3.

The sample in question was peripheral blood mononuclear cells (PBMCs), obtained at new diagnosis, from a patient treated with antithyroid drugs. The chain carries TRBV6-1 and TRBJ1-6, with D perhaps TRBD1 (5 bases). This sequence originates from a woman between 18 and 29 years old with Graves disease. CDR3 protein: CAINRDPGGNSPLHF. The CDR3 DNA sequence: TGTGCCATAAACCGGGACCCAGGTGGGAATTCACCCCTCCACTTT.